This TCR beta chain was profiled in a study of cytomegalovirus exposure and HLA in healthy donors. A multiplex PCR was run with 60 Vbeta primers and 13 Jbeta primers. This table comes from immunoSEQ multiplex PCR, and its TCRdb copy is limited to in-frame clones, with some not included. The profile shows 90,000 to 150,000 clones, less than 65% of them singletons. Trimming removed 3 bases at V and 1 base at J, with 9 bases between. This CDR3 has 14 amino acids. Germline CDR1 and CDR2: SGHVS and FNYEAQ. This rearrangement joins TRBV7-6 to TRBJ2-5; D may be TRBD2 (6 bases). The receptor was isolated from a man aged 35-49 years in good health and CMV-seropositive. The sample was PBMCs. CDR3 region: CASSFLGGQETQYF. For the CDR3, the DNA is TGTGCCAGCAGCTTCTTGGGGGGCCAAGAGACCCAGTACTTC. Complete variable domain (other parts from reference TRBV7-6 and TRBJ2-5): GAGVSQSPRYKVTKRGQDVALRCDPISGHVSLYWYRQALGQGPEFLTYFNYEAQQDKSGLPNDRFSAERPEGSISTLTIQRTEQRDSAMYRCASSFLGGQETQYFGPGTRLLVL.